Each of the 7 T cell receptor beta chains below was sequenced from the same sample in a study of blood T cell repertoires in COVID-19. TCRdb's table, derived via immunoSEQ multiplex PCR, lists solely in-frame clones and lacks some. This table holds approximately 160,000 clones, over 75% found once. Input material: PBMCs or T cells enriched from blood (not recorded which). These receptors all stem from a woman between 45 and 60 years old who had recovered from COVID-19.

The V gene is TRBV5-1, the J gene TRBJ1-4; D uncertain. The V gene lost 1 base and the J gene lost 0 bases, with 4 bases spanning the gap. The germline gives CDR1 SGHRS, CDR2 YFSETQ. CDR3 length equals 14 residues. The CDR3: CASSLRATNEKLFF. In DNA, the CDR3 is TGCGCCAGCAGCTTGCGTGCAACTAATGAAAAACTGTTTTTT.

The chain uses TRBV7-9 and TRBJ2-5; the D gene is possibly TRBD2 (5 bases). The V end was cut by 2 bases, the J end by 1 base, with 11 bases between. Germline V gene lookup returns CDR1 SEHNR and CDR2 FQNEAQ (reference sequence). The CDR3 spans 15 residues. Here the CDR3 reads CASSLKGAAQETQYF. The CDR3 nucleotides are TGTGCCAGCAGCTTAAAGGGAGCGGCCCAAGAGACCCAGTACTTC.

This clone has just one count. V gene TRBV10-3 combines with J gene TRBJ2-5; D not certain. Looked up from germline, CDR1 is ENHRY and CDR2 is SYGVKD. V gave up 6 bases and J gave up 4 bases, with 6 bases separating them. The CDR3 is 11 residues long. This CDR3 is CAISPGETQYF. DNA of the CDR3: TGTGCCATCAGCCCCGGAGAGACCCAGTACTTC.

With regard to this clone: One end of the junction fails to match germline, which may point to a read error. The chain combines TRBV7-7 with TRBJ2-2, with D tentatively TRBD2 (5 bases). The CDR3 runs to 15 residues. Germline V gene lookup returns CDR1 SSHAT and CDR2 FNYEAQ (reference sequence). CDR3 protein: CASSLTAGNTGELFF. DNA for the CDR3: TGTGCTAGCAGCTTAACCGCGGGGAACACCGGGGAGCTGTTTTTT.

The CDR3 DNA is TGTGCCAGCAGCTTAACCGGACTAGCGGGAGAGACCCAGTACTTC. It is translated as CASSLTGLAGETQYF. The gene calls are TRBV7-3 and TRBJ2-5, with 11 bases that match TRBD2. V trimming: 0 bases; J trimming: 4 bases; junction bases outside the gene matches: 1. The CDR3 spans 15 residues. CDR1 is SGHTA and CDR2 is FQGTGA in the germline V gene.

The count of this clone is one. The V and J genes are TRBV10-3 and TRBJ1-2; D ambiguous. The CDR3 length is 15 residues. Trimming stripped 0 bases from V and 4 bases from J, with 12 bases between. Germline V gene lookup returns CDR1 ENHRY and CDR2 SYGVKD. The CDR3 DNA is TGTGCCATCAGTGAGTCCCAGGCAGGCGCCTATGGCTACACCTTC. Translating it yields CAISESQAGAYGYTF.

This chain joins TRBV28 and TRBJ1-4, with D possibly being TRBD1 (5 bases). The germline V gene encodes CDR1 MDHEN and CDR2 SYDVKM. Trimming took 8 bases from V and 5 from J, leaving 9 bases between them. CDR3 length equals 12 residues. CDR3 nucleotides: TGTGCCAGCGGGGCAGTGAATGAAAAACTGTTTTTT. This encodes CASGAVNEKLFF.